This T cell receptor beta chain was captured by sequencing in a study of Graves' ophthalmopathy and Graves' hyperthyroidism (dated by TCRdb to between 2017 and 2018). A note on the overall study: Peripheral blood was collected at initial diagnosis, before any treatment. The study used TCR beta repertoire signatures to distinguish Graves' ophthalmopathy from Graves' hyperthyroidism and to predict progression to ophthalmopathy. In total, over 130 blood samples were TCR-sequenced: some 43 ophthalmopathy, some 75 hyperthyroidism and some 17 hyperthyroidism-to-ophthalmopathy patients. To explore V-J signatures that separate ophthalmopathy from hyperthyroidism, a discovery set of about 100 patients was enrolled, consisting of approximately 45 with ophthalmopathy and some 56 with stable hyperthyroidism. An independent validation cohort was composed of roughly 19 hyperthyroidism patients and over 15 patients who later progressed from hyperthyroidism to ophthalmopathy. T-cell repertoires of thyroid tissue and blood were compared in five or six hyperthyroidism patients. Following sample collection, hyperthyroidism patients were given methimazole at a starting dose of 30 mg daily, and ophthalmopathy patients were given high-dose intravenous methylprednisolone. The approximately 100 discovery patients were randomly split 7:3 into training and test sets.

The ophthalmopathy patients had moderately to severely active disease, with a Clinical Activity Score of 3 or higher, a NOSPECS grade of 4 or higher, and a disease duration of less than 3 months. Patients with other autoimmune diseases, uncontrolled infections, pregnancy or lactation were excluded from the study. Clinical symptoms, serum thyroxine, TRAb, thyroid ultrasound and orbital computed tomography formed the basis of the diagnosis. Ficoll-Paque density gradient centrifugation was used to isolate PBMCs from 8 to 10 ml of fresh peripheral blood. Total RNA was extracted with Trizol reagent and quality-checked on an Agilent 2100 Bioanalyzer. TCR beta CDR3 regions were amplified from RNA transcripts for repertoire sequencing. The first round was an RT-PCR using HTBI primers with the Qiagen OneStep RT-PCR kit, and this first round was followed by a second-round multiplex PCR, then size selection and purification. Libraries were sequenced paired-end with 100 bp reads on an Illumina HiSeq2000. On the authors' methods: SOAPnuke was used to process the reads, removing any read that contained adapters or uncalled bases, had a mean Phred below 15, or lacked an exact match to the constant primer or identifier. High-quality paired reads were merged with COPE v1.2.5. Each unique nucleotide sequence was defined as a clonotype, and clonotypes were aligned to IMGT TRB V, D and J references with MiTCR v1.1. The analysis was limited to V-J combinations with a frequency above 0.0001, which together covered 99.2% of repertoires. For each V-J combination, a TCR clonal expansion and chaos score was defined as the ratio of F50 clonal expansion to chaos observed in the TCRdist matrix. Welch's t-statistics and random forest were used to narrow the features down to 13 V-J combinations, which were then fed into a naive Bayes classifier. Thyroid-blood repertoire similarity was quantified with the Morisita-Horn index. TCRdb reanalyzed the raw reads on its own, using fastp at Q25 for trimming and MiXCR for clone calling, and kept in-frame beta chains. All rows with the same CDR3 protein become a single entry with the most common DNA and genes. TCRdb assigned the V and J calls; the authors' analysis was not used. In all, the sample holds a few hundred thousand distinct CDR3 sequences, and 18% of those were seen once. About 1.4% of the sample lies in the top ten.

Broad study findings and their caveats: Ophthalmopathy was separated from stable hyperthyroidism by the 13-signature model with 85% to 90% sensitivity and less than 82% specificity in cross-validation and with 80%/75% in the test set. In validation, the model predicted ophthalmopathy progression with 55% to 71% sensitivity and 72.22% specificity; roughly 12 predicted patients were CT-confirmed with GO in a median of about 7.1 months. No statistical method was used to set the sample size in advance, and the investigators knew which group each participant was assigned to. Among expanded thyroid clonotypes with frequency above 0.001, most also showed up in blood, which suggests that blood repertoires may reflect the thyroid immune response.

This clonotype was counted many times. Which antigen it targets is not known. An end of the junction differs from the germline gene, which may be a read error. This TCR was recovered from a woman aged 18 to 35 with Graves' ophthalmopathy. Donor details come from another sample of the same person, matched by shared clones. Material: peripheral blood.

CDR3 reads: CASGLVAMGGYTF. In nucleotides, the sequence is TGTGCCAGCGGCTTGGTGGCAATGGGTGGCTACACCTTC. Recombination joined TRBV13 with TRBJ1-2; confidence is insufficient to name the D gene. For CDR1 and CDR2, the germline V gene (reference sequence) lists PRHDT and FYEKMQ. Spanning cysteine to phenylalanine, the CDR3 consists of 13 amino acids. Only the CDR3 DNA stays, 39 bases, in frame from base 1.